This TCR beta chain was sequenced for a study of blood T cell repertoires in COVID-19. Overall study: Material from acute and convalescent COVID-19 was sourced from the United States, Italy and Spain. The analysed material was cDNA or gDNA that came from T cells, B-cell-depleted T cells, or PBMCs.

The CDR3 sequence is 15 residues long. Unmatched junction bases numbered 4, after V lost 2 bases and J lost 5 bases. Germline assignment: CDR1 MNHEY and CDR2 SVGAGI. Authors' analysis steps: Amplifying reference gene primers gave estimates of nucleated cell counts. Generated by immunoSEQ multiplex PCR, the TCRdb table keeps only in-frame clones and is missing some. That table supplies the V and J calls and clone size; D and trimming were determined from the DNA. The repertoire holds around 130,000 clones, with 80% to 90% as singletons. Material for sequencing was peripheral blood. The chain combines TRBV6-5 with TRBJ2-2; 8 positions agree with TRBD2. The clonotype originates from a man in his forties with acute or convalescent COVID-19. CDR3 coding DNA: TGTGCCAGCAGTTACACGGGGGGGCCAACCGGGGAGCTGTTTTTT. Protein: CASSYTGGPTGELFF.